This T cell receptor beta chain was obtained from a study of T cells in localized non-small cell lung cancer. With 6 bases removed from V and 0 bases from J, the gap between germline ends came to 15 bases. Germline CDR1 reads KGHSH; CDR2 reads LQKENI. There are 16 residues in the CDR3. Assay used: immunoSEQ multiplex PCR; TCRdb lists only in-frame clones, some missing. Counted here are 8,800 or so clones, around two fifths occurring once; the ten biggest clones make up 3.8%. Concerning this clone: Its specificity is not known.

General study points: The highest T cell clonality was in uninvolved adjacent lung, above tumor.

The V gene is TRBV18, the J gene TRBJ1-3, with no clear D. The clonotype originates from a woman aged 40-75 years with stage I lung adenocarcinoma. Material: lymph node tissue, obtained before any cancer treatment. The CDR3 region is CASSGIRSDSGNTIYF. DNA for the CDR3: TGTGCCAGCTCCGGGATCAGATCGGACTCTGGAAACACCATATATTTT.